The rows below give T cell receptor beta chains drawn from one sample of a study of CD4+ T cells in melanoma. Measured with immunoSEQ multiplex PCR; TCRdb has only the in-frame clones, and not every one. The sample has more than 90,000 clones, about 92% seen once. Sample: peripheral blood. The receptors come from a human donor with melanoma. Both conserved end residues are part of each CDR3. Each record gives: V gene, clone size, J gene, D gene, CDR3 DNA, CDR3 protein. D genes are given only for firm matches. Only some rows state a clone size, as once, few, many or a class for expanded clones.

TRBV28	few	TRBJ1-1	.	TGTGCCAGCAGTTCCCGCTGGGGGAACACTGAAGCTTTCTTT	CASSSRWGNTEAFF
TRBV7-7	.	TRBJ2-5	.	TGTGCCAGCAGCCGGGACCCCGGAGAGACCCAGTACTTC	CASSRDPGETQYF
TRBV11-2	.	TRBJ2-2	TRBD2	TGTGCCAGCAGCTTCCGACTAGCGGGGGACACCGGGGAGCTGTTTTTT	CASSFRLAGDTGELFF
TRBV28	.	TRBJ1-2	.	TGTGCCAGCAGTCCTGCGAACAAGGGGTACTATGGCTACACCTTC	CASSPANKGYYGYTF
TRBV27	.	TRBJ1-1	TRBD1	TGTGCCAGCAGAAACAGGGGGCTTGTAAACACTGAAGCTTTCTTT	CASRNRGLVNTEAFF
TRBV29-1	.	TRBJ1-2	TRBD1	TGCAGCGTCCCGGGACAGCGAAAAGGGTGGGGCTACACCTTC	CSVPGQRKGWGYTF
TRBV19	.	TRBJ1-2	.	TGTGCCAGTAGGGAGTCGGCAGGCCACTATGGCTACACCTTC	CASRESAGHYGYTF
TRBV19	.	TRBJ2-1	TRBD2	TGTGCCAGTAGTATACTAGCGGGGCCCGGGAATGAGCAGTTCTTC	CASSILAGPGNEQFF
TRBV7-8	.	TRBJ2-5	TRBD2	TGTGCCAGCAGAGTAGAGGGGGGCGGGAGGAGGGAGACCCAGTACTTC	CASRVEGGGRRETQYF
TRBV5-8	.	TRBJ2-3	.	TGTGCCAGCAGACACCTATGGGGAGATACGCAGTATTTT	CASRHLWGDTQYF
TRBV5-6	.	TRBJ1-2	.	TGTGCCAGCAGCTTGGTAACTGTGGGCTACACCTTC	CASSLVTVGYTF
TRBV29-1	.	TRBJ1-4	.	TGCAGCGTTGCGGCCAGACCAAATAATGAAAAACTGTTTTTT	CSVAARPNNEKLFF
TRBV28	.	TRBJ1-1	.	TGTGCCAGCAGGGGCTTGTTTGCAGAAGCTTTCTTT	CASRGLFAEAFF
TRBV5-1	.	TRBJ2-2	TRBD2	TGCGCCAGCAGCTTGTCGACTAGCGGGGGGGCCGGGGAGCTGTTTTTT	CASSLSTSGGAGELFF
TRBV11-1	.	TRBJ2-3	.	TGTGCCAGCAGCTTAGAGGGCAGGTACAGCACAGATACGCAGTATTTT	CASSLEGRYSTDTQYF
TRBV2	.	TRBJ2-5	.	TGTGCCAGCAGCTTTGAGACTAGTCAGACCCAGTACTTC	CASSFETSQTQYF
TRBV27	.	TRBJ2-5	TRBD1	TGTGCCAGCAGTTACGACAGGGGCCGGGGAGGTTTGGCCCAGTACTTC	CASSYDRGRGGLAQYF
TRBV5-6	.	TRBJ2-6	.	TGTGCCAGCAGCTTGGCCTTCTCTGGGGCCAACGTCCTGACTTTC	CASSLAFSGANVLTF
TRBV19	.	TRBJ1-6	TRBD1	TGTGCCAGTAGCCCCGGGACAGATAATTCACCCCTCCACTTT	CASSPGTDNSPLHF
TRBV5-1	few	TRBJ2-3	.	TGCGCCAGCAGCTCACGGGAGTCTAGCACAGATACGCAGTATTTT	CASSSRESSTDTQYF
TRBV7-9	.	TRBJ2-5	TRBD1	TGTGCCACCGTATTACGACAGGGATCAGAGACCCAGTACTTC	CATVLRQGSETQYF
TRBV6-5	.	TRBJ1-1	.	TGTGCCAGCAGTGCCGACAGGCCCAACACTGAAGCTTTCTTT	CASSADRPNTEAFF